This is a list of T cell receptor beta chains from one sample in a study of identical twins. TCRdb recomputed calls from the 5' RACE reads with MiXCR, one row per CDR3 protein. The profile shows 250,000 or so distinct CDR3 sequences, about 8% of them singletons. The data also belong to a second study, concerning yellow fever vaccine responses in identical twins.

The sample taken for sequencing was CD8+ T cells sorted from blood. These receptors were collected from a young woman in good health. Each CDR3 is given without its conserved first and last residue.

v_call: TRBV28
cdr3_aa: ASSLPSQVARASYNEQF

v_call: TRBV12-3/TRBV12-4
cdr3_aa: ASSSGTGVSPLH

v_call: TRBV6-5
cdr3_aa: ASSNTPPHWTGGGGYT

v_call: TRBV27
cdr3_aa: ASSTGPQSSYEQY

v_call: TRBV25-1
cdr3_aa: ASSEYNGPLH

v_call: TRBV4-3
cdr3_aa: ASSQGYTRTSGPTYEQY

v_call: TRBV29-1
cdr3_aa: SVVGLSYEQY

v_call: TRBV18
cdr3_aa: ASSSTLQGLQETQY

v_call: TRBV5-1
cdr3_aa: ATAGGLGSYEQY

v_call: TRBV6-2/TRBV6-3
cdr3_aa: ASSDIDSLRYEQY

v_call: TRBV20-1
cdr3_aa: SASWGSSYEQY

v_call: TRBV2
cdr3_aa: ATVRQGNEQF

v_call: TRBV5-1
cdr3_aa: ASSLEGTLDTQY

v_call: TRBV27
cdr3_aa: ASSIPGAPEQF

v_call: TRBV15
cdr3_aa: ATSSTRTGTYEQY

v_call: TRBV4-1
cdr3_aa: ASSRESPTDTQY

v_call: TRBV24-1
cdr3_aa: ATGIGGSTGELF

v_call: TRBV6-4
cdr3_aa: ASSEVEGTGELF

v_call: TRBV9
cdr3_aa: ASSVELSLAGDTQY

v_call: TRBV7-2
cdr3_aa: ASSTMVGGTDTQY

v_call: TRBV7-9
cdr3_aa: ASSLASGGTGELF

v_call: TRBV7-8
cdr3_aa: ASSPGQGPGYGYT

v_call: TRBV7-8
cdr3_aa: ASSLWTGGDEQF

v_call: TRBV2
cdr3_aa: ASSDGLAGGELF

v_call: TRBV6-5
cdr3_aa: ASSYRDTQY

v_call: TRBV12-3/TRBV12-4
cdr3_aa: ASSLDTSVGELF

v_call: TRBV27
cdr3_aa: ASSSNEKTPLYEQY

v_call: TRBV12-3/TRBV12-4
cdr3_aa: ASSQGLPWEQY

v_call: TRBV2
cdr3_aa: ASSYRVAVSSYNEQF

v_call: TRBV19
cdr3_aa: ACSIRDRSNEQF

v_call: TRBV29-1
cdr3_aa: SVERVNTGELF

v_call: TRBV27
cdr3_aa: ASSSLTSGGALAKNIQY

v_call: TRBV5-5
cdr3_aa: ASSLQGGLSNQPQH

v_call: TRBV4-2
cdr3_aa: ASSQALARSYEQY

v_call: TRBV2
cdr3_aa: ASSVVSGPQQF

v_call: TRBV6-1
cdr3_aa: ASRPITSIETQY

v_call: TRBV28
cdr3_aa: ASISRGSDTQY

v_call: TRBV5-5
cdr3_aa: ASSLVAGGGIYNEQF

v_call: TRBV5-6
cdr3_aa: ASSLAGRGGPVDTQY

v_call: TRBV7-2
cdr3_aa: ASSPMGITYGYT

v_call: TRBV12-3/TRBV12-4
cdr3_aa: ASSLWDRYNEQF

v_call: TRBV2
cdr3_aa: ASSEALWGADRRETQY

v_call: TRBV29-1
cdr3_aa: SVVGQVYEAF

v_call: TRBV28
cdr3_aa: ASGTPSETQY

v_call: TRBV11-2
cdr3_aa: ASSLGAGLADNYEQY

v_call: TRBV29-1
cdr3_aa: SVVLMGTEAF

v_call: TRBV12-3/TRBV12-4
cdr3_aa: ASSLESNEQF

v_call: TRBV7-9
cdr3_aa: ASSARLAGERYEQY

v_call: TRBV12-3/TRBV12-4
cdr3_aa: ASSLVGDIGGRGYT

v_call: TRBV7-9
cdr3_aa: ASSLGPSDSITGELF

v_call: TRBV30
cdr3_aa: AGTGVGDTQY

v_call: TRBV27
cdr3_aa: ASKGWTENTGELF